These 13 T cell receptor beta chains originate from one sample sequenced in a study of response to subunit inactivated influenza vaccine listed by TCRdb under 2018. Library preparation employed RT-PCR. Sequencing took place on an Illumina HiSeq 2500. TCRdb reran the public reads through fastp at Q25 and MiXCR, keeping productive beta chains. For every CDR3 protein sequence, its rows merge into one entry that carries the most common genes and DNA. In all, the sample holds roughly 500,000 distinct CDR3 sequences, and 20% to 25% of those were seen once. The ten largest clones capture around 2.8% of the sample. These data were also filed under a second study, of T cells expressing NK-cell markers. That second report states: TCR beta cDNA libraries were prepared using 5'RACE template switching, which introduced a universal primer site and unique molecular identifiers.

Source: CD4+ T cells sorted from PBMCs, taken about 11 days after vaccination. The receptors originated from a man between 45 and 60 years old who received an inactivated influenza vaccine. Donor details come from another sample of the same person, matched by shared clones.

The V and J genes are TRBV7-2 and TRBJ2-7, with TRBD1 matching 8 bases. V shed 4 bases, J shed 0 bases, and the junction held 5 bases outside the gene matches. Germline V gives CDR1 SGHTA, CDR2 FQGNSA. The CDR3 length is 15 residues. This chain's CDR3 is CASSSGQAVSYEQYF. The CDR3 coding sequence is TGTGCCAGCAGCTCGGGACAGGCCGTCTCCTACGAGCAGTACTTC. Together with reference TRBV7-2 and TRBJ2-7, the CDR3 gives the full variable domain: GAGVSQSPSNKVTEKGKDVELRCDPISGHTALYWYRQSLGQGLEFLIYFQGNSAPDKSGLPSDRFSAERTGGSVSTLTIQRTQQEDSAVYLCASSSGQAVSYEQYFGPGTRLTVT.

The table lists this clonotype with a few counts. This sequence joins TRBV28 and TRBJ2-5; maybe TRBD2 (6 bases). Germline V gene sequence: CDR1 MDHEN, CDR2 SYDVKM. The germline V and J ends were trimmed by 5 bases and 1 base, with 17 bases remaining between them. The CDR3 totals 16 residues. The CDR3 loop is CASSPRRSGPQETQYF. DNA for the CDR3: TGTGCCAGCAGTCCGAGGAGGAGCGGGCCCCAAGAGACCCAGTACTTC.

V gene TRBV6-2 or TRBV6-3 combines with J gene TRBJ2-2; tentatively, D is TRBD2 (5 bases). CDR1 and CDR2 from the germline V gene are MNHEY and SVGEGT. The CDR3 sequence is 15 residues long. The V and J ends lost 0 bases and 6 bases respectively, with 11 bases between them. This CDR3 reads CASSYSTGVSGELFF. The CDR3 coding sequence is TGTGCCAGCAGTTACTCGACCGGGGTGTCCGGGGAGCTGTTTTTT.

The CDR3, as DNA: TGCAGCGTTAAGCGGGAGGGCGCGAAGACCCAGTACTTC. Translation: CSVKREGAKTQYF. The chain couples TRBV29-1 to TRBJ2-5, with 10 nucleotides matching TRBD2. V shed 5 bases, J shed 6 bases, and the junction held 6 bases outside the gene matches. The CDR3 has 13 amino acids. Germline lookup yields CDR1 SQVTM and CDR2 ANQGSEA.

There are a few counts of this clonotype. The genes are TRBV7-9 and TRBJ2-5, with a weak D call TRBD2 (7 bases). This CDR3 comprises 15 residues. Per the germline V gene, CDR1 is SEHNR and CDR2 is FQNEAQ (reference sequence). Trimming stripped 5 bases from V and 4 bases from J, with 17 bases between. CDR3 loop: CASSPERGGGETQYF. CDR3 bases: TGTGCCAGCAGCCCGGAGAGGGGGGGAGGAGAGACCCAGTACTTC.

The chain couples TRBV6-5 to TRBJ2-3, with TRBD2 as a possible D gene (6 bases). The CDR3 is 15 amino acids. V was shortened by 4 bases and J by 2 bases, with 13 bases between the two germline ends. Germline CDR1 and CDR2: MNHEY and SVGAGI. CDR3 region: CASSWDSKATDTQYF. CDR3 nucleotide sequence: TGTGCCAGCAGTTGGGACTCCAAAGCCACAGATACGCAGTATTTT.

This chain uses TRBV7-9 with TRBJ2-2; possible D gene TRBD2, 5 bases. The CDR3 sequence is 15 residues long. With 2 bases removed from V and 2 bases from J, the gap between germline ends came to 9 bases. Germline CDR1 reads SEHNR; CDR2 reads FQNEAQ (reference sequence). The CDR3 nucleotides are TGTGCCAGCAGCTTAACGGAGGCCAACACCGGGGAGCTGTTTTTT. This translates into CASSLTEANTGELFF.

V gene TRBV3-1 combines with J gene TRBJ1-1; D possibly corresponds to TRBD1 (6 bases). Looked up from germline, CDR1 is LGHDT and CDR2 is YNNKEL (reference sequence). The CDR3 has 14 residues. Trimming left V 1 base short and J 6 bases short, with 12 bases between. CDR3 in DNA: TGTGCCAGCAGCCAAGCTGGGGGGCGGGCTGAAGCTTTCTTT. Translating gives CASSQAGGRAEAFF.

This clonotype was found a few times. The chain employs TRBV29-1 and TRBJ2-3, with D perhaps assigned TRBD1 or TRBD2 (5 bases each). Germline V gives CDR1 SQVTM, CDR2 ANQGSEA. V lost 0 bases to trimming and J lost 6 bases, with 16 bases between them. This CDR3 has 15 residues. The CDR3 sequence: CSVEDAVGVSDTQYF. CDR3 nucleotides: TGCAGCGTTGAAGATGCGGTGGGGGTGTCGGATACGCAGTATTTT.

Only a few counts were recorded for this clonotype. The CDR3 bases are TGTGCCAGCACGGAGGGGGGAGCGTCCCGGTGCACCTTC. Protein: CASTEGGASRCTF. The rearrangement joins TRBV7-8 to TRBJ1-2; D perhaps matches TRBD1 (6 bases). This CDR3 has 13 residues. Per the germline V gene, CDR1 is SGHVS and CDR2 is FQNEAQ. The V end was cut by 7 bases, the J end by 13 bases, with 22 bases between.

The CDR3 bases are TGTGCCAGCAGCCCAGACAGGGCGGCGCGGTATGGCTACACCTTC. This gives the protein CASSPDRAARYGYTF. The chain couples TRBV7-2 to TRBJ1-2; 7 bases map to TRBD1. This CDR3 is 15 amino acids long. CDR1 is SGHTA, CDR2 FQGNSA, per germline. Trimming cost V 5 bases and J 5 bases; bases outside gene matches: 11.

The rearrangement links TRBV20-1 to TRBJ2-1; weak D call: TRBD1 (6 bases). Looked up from germline, CDR1 is DFQATT and CDR2 is SNEGSKA (reference sequence). The CDR3 runs 15 residues. Trimming shortened V by 6 bases and J by 5 bases, and 20 bases separated the two germline ends. The CDR3 DNA is TGCAGTGCAGACCAGGGCAGGGGTGTACACAATGAGCAGTTCTTC. It is translated as CSADQGRGVHNEQFF.

The chain uses TRBV3-1 and TRBJ2-3; D gene ambiguous. This CDR3 contains 14 residues. Germline CDR1 is LGHDT and CDR2 is YNNKEL (reference sequence). V gave up 0 bases and J gave up 8 bases, with 12 bases separating them. The CDR3, as DNA: TGTGCCAGCAGCCAAGATCCCGGGTTTGGTACGCAGTATTTT. Its protein product is CASSQDPGFGTQYF.